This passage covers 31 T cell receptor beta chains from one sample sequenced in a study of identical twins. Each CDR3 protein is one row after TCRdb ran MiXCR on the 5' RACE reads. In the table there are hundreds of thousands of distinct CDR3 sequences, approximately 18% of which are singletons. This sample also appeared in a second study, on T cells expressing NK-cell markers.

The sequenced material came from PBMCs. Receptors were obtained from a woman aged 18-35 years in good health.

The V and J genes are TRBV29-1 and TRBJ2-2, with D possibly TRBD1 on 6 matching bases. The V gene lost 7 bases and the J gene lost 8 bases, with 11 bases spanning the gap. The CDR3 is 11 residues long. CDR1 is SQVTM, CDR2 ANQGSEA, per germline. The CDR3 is CSAKDRGELFF. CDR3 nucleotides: TGCAGCGCCAAAGACAGGGGGGAGCTGTTTTTT.

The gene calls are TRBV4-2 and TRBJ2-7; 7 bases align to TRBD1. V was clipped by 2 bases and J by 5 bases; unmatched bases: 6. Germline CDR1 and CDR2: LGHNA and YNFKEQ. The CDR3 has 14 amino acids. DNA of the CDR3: TGTGCCAGCAGCCAAAGTTACACAGGGGACGAGCAGTACTTC. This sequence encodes CASSQSYTGDEQYF.

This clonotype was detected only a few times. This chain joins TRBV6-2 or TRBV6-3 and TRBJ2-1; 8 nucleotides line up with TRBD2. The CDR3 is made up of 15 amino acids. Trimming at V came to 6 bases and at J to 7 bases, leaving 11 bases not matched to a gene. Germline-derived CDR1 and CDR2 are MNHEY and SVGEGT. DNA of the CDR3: TGTGCCAGCAGACTACTAAGCGGGAGATGGAATGAGCAGTTCTTC. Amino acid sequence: CASRLLSGRWNEQFF.

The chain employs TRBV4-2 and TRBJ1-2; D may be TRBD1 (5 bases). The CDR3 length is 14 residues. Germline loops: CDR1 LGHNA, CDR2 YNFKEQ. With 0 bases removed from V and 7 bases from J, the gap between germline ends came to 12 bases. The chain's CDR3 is CASSQDGTVGGYTF. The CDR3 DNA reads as TGTGCCAGCAGCCAAGATGGGACGGTGGGTGGCTACACCTTC.

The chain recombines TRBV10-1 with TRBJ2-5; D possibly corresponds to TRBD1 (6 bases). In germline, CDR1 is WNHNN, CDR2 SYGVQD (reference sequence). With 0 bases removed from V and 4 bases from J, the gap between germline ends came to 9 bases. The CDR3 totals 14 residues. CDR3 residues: CASSESTGRETQYF. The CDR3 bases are TGCGCCAGCAGTGAGTCTACAGGGAGAGAGACCCAGTACTTC.

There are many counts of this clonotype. DNA of the CDR3: TGTGCCAGCACCCTGACCGGGACTAGCGGGAGACACGAGCAGTACTTC. The encoded protein is CASTLTGTSGRHEQYF. The chain employs TRBV6-1 and TRBJ2-7; 14 bases agree with TRBD2. J gave up 5 bases and V 7 bases, and 10 bases lay outside the gene matches. There are 16 residues in the CDR3. Looked up from germline, CDR1 is MNHNS and CDR2 is SASEGT.

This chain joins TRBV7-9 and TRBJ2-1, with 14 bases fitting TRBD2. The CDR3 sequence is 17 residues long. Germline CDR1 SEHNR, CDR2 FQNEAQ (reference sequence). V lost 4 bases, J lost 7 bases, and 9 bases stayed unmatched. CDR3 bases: TGTGCCAGCAGCTCCCGGGGGACTAGCGGGAGTGGGAATGAGCAGTTCTTC. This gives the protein CASSSRGTSGSGNEQFF.

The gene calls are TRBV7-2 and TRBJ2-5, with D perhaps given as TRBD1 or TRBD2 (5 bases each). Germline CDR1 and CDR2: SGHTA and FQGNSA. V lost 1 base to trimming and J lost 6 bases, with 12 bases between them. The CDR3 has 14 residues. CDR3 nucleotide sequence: TGTGCCAGCAGCTTAGATCGAGGGGTCAAGACCCAGTACTTC. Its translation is CASSLDRGVKTQYF.

CDR3 bases: TGTGCCAGCAGCTGGGGGACTAGTGGCGAGCAGTTCTTC. Translating gives CASSWGTSGEQFF. J is TRBJ2-1 and V is TRBV5-5; 8 bases map to TRBD2. The CDR3 contains 13 residues. The germline V gene has CDR1 SGHKS and CDR2 YYEKEE (reference sequence). Losses at the gene ends were 3 bases for V and 10 bases for J; bases not matched to a gene: 6.

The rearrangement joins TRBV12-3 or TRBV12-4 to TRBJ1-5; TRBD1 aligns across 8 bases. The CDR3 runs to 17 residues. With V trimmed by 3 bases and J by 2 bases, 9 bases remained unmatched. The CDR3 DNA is TGTGCCAGCAGTTTGAATCTAGGGACAGGTGGCAATCAGCCCCAGCATTTT. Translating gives CASSLNLGTGGNQPQHF.

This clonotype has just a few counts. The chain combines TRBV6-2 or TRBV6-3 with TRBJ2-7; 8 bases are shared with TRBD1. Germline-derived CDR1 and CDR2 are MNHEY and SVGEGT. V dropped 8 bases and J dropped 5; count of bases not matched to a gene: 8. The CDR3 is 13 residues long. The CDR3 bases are TGTGCCAGCGATCATCCAGGGGGCAACGAGCAGTACTTC. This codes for CASDHPGGNEQYF.

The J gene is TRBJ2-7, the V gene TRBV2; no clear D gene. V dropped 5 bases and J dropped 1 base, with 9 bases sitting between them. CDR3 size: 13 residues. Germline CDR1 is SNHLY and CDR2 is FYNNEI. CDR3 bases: TGTGCCAGCAGTTCCTACGGATCCTACGAGCAGTACTTC. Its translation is CASSSYGSYEQYF.

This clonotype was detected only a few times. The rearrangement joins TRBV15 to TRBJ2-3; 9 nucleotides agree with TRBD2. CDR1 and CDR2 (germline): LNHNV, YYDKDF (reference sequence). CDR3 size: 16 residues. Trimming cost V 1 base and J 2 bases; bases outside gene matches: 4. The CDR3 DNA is TGTGCCACCAGCAGAGTAGCGGGGGCCCTCACAGATACGCAGTATTTT. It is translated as CATSRVAGALTDTQYF.

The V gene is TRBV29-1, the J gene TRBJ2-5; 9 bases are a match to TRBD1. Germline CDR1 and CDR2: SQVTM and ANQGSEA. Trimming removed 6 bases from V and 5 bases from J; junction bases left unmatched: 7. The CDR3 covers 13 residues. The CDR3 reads CSVGQGTGETQYF. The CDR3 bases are TGCAGCGTCGGACAGGGGACCGGGGAGACCCAGTACTTC.

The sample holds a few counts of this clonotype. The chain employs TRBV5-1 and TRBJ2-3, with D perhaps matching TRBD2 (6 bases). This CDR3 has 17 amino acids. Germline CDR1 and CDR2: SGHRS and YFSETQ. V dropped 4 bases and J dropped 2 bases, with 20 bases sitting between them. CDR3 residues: CASSRVPPGLDTDTQYF. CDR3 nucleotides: TGCGCCAGCAGCAGGGTACCGCCGGGACTTGACACAGATACGCAGTATTTT. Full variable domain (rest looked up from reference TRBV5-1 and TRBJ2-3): KAGVTQTPRYLIKTRGQQVTLSCSPISGHRSVSWYQQTPGQGLQFLFEYFSETQRNKGNFPGRFSGRQFSNSRSEMNVSTLELGDSALYLCASSRVPPGLDTDTQYFGPGTRLTVL.

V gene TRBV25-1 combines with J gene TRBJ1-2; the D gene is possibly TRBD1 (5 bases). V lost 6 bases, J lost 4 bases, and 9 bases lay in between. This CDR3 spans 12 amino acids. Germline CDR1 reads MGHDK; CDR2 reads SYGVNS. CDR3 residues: CASRGGTYGYTF. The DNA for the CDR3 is TGTGCCAGCAGGGGAGGGACCTATGGCTACACCTTC.

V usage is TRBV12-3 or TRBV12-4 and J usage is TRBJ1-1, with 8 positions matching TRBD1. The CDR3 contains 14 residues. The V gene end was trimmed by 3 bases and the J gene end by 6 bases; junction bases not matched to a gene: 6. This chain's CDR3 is CASSFQGADAEAFF. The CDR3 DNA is TGTGCCAGCAGTTTCCAGGGGGCTGACGCTGAAGCTTTCTTT.

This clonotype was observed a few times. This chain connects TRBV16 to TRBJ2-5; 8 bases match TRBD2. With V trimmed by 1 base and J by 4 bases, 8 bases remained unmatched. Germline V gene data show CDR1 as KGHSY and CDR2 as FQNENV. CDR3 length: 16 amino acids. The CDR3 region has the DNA TGTGCCAGCAGCCAATTTAAGCAAGGGACTAGAGAGACCCAGTACTTC. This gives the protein CASSQFKQGTRETQYF. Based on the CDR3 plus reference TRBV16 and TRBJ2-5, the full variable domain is GEEVAQTPKHLVRGEGQKAKLYCAPIKGHSYVFWYQQVLKNEFKFLISFQNENVFDETGMPKERFSAKCLPNSPCSLEIQATKLEDSAVYFCASSQFKQGTRETQYFGPGTRLLVL.

CDR3 sequence: CASSQRSGRNTGELFF. The CDR3 DNA reads TGCGCCAGCAGCCAGAGAAGCGGGAGAAACACCGGGGAGCTGTTTTTT. The chain recombines TRBV4-3 with TRBJ2-2; TRBD2 matches 8 bases. CDR3 length equals 16 residues. Trimming removed 3 bases from V and 2 bases from J; junction bases left unmatched: 5. Germline V lookup: CDR1 LGHNA, CDR2 YSLEER.

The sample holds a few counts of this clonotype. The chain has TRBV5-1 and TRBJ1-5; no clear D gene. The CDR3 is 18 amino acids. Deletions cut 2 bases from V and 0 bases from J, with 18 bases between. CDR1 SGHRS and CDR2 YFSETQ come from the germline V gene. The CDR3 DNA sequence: TGCGCCAGCAGCTTAGGACCGTCCCTGAGGTATAGCAATCAGCCCCAGCATTTT. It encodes CASSLGPSLRYSNQPQHF. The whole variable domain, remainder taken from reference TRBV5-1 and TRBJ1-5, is KAGVTQTPRYLIKTRGQQVTLSCSPISGHRSVSWYQQTPGQGLQFLFEYFSETQRNKGNFPGRFSGRQFSNSRSEMNVSTLELGDSALYLCASSLGPSLRYSNQPQHFGDGTRLSIL.

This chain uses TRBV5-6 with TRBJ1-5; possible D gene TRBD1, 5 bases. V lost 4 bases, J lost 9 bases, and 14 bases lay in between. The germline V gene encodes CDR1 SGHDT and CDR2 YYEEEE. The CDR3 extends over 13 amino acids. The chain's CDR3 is CASSQGRRRPQHF. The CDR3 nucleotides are TGTGCCAGCAGCCAGGGACGTAGGAGGCCCCAGCATTTT.

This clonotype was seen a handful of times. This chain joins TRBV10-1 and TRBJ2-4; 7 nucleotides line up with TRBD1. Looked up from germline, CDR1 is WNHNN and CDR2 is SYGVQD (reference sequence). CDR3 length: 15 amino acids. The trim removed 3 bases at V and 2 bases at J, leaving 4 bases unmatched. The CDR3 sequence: CASSDNRGTKNIQYF. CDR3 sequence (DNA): TGCGCCAGCAGTGACAACAGGGGAACCAAAAACATTCAGTACTTC.

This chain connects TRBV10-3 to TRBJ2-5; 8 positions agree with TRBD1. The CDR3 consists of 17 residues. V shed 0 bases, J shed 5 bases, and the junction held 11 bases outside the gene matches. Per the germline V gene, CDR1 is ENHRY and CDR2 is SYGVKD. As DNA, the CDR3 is TGTGCCATCAGTGAGTCCGGGACAGGAACCCTTCAGGAGACCCAGTACTTC. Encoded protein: CAISESGTGTLQETQYF.

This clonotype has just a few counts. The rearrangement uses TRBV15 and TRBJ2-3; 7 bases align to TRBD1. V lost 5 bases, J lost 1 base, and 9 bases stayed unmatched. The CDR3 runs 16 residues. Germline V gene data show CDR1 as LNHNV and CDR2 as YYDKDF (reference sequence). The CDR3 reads CATSGDRDYRTDTQYF. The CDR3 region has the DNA TGTGCCACCAGCGGTGACAGGGATTACCGCACAGATACGCAGTATTTT.

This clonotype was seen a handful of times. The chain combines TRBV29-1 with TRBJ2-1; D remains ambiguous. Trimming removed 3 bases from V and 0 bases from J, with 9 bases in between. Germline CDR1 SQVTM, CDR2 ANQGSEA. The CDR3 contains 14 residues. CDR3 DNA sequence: TGCAGCGTTGAGGGAAGGAGCTCCTACAATGAGCAGTTCTTC. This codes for CSVEGRSSYNEQFF.

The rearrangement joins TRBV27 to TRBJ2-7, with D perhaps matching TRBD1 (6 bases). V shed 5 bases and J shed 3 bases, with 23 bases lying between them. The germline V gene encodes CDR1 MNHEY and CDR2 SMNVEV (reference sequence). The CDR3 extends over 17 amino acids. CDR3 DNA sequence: TGTGCCAGCAGTACATCGATACCGGGACACAAATACTACGAGCAGTACTTC. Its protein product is CASSTSIPGHKYYEQYF.

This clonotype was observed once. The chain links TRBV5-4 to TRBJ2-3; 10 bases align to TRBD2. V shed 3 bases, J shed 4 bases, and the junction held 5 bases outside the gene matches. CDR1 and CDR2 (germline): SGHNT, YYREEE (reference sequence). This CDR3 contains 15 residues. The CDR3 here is CASSSSGRGADTQYF. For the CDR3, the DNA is TGTGCCAGCAGCTCGAGCGGGAGGGGCGCAGATACGCAGTATTTT.

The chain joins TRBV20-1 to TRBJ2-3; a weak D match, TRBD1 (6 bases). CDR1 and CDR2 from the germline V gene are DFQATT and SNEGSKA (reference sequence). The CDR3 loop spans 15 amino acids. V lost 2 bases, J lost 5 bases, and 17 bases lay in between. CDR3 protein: CSARLTTGLRDTQYF. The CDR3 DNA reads TGCAGTGCTAGATTGACTACAGGGTTAAGAGATACGCAGTATTTT.

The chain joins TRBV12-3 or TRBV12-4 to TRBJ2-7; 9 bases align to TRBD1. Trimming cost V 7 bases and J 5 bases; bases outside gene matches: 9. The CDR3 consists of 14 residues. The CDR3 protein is CASTRTGDGHEQYF. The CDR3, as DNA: TGTGCCAGCACCAGGACAGGGGACGGGCACGAGCAGTACTTC.

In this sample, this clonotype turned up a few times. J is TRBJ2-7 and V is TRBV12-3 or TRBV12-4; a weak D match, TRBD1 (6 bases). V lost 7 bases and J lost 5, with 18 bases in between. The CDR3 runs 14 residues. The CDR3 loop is CASTPQAGVNEQYF. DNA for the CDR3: TGTGCCAGCACCCCTCAGGCAGGGGTAAACGAGCAGTACTTC.

CDR3 protein: CSAQLAGVGTDTQYF. CDR3 nucleotides: TGCAGTGCTCAACTAGCGGGAGTCGGCACAGATACGCAGTATTTT. This chain joins TRBV20-1 and TRBJ2-3, with TRBD2 matching over 11 bases. With V trimmed by 5 bases and J by 1 base, 5 bases remained unmatched. Germline CDR1 reads DFQATT; CDR2 reads SNEGSKA (reference sequence). This CDR3 has 15 amino acids.